A single sample is the source of the 20 T cell receptor beta chains below, sequenced in a study of Ad26.COV2.S vaccination and SARS-CoV-2 variants. The treatment here: over 15 received Ad26.COV2.S at low or high dose, single or two shots; about 5 received placebo; per-sample allocation not given. Collection of samples fell on day 63 after the first vaccine or placebo injection. Assay used: immunoSEQ multiplex PCR; TCRdb lists only in-frame clones, some missing. Of a few hundred thousand clones detected, more than 75% appear once; the ten largest clones hold 3.5% to 4%. Here the sequenced sample was peripheral blood, taken in a trial of Ad26.COV2.S vaccine versus placebo. These receptors were collected from a person between 18 and 65 years old who received the Ad26.COV2.S COVID-19 vaccine or a placebo.

The V call is TRBV19, the J call TRBJ2-7; TRBD1 matches at 7 bases. Germline V gene sequence: CDR1 LNHDA, CDR2 SQIVND (reference sequence). V gave up 4 bases and J gave up 2 bases; unmatched junction bases: 5. The CDR3 consists of 14 residues. DNA for the CDR3: TGTGCCAGTAGTACCTACAGGGGTACCTACGAGCAGTACTTC. Its translation: CASSTYRGTYEQYF.

The rearrangement links TRBV28 to TRBJ1-6; TRBD1 is a possible D gene (6 bases). Germline loops: CDR1 MDHEN, CDR2 SYDVKM. This CDR3 region has 15 residues. V was cut by 6 bases and J by 5 bases, with 14 bases left in between. The CDR3 reads CASSARGQNNSPLHF. CDR3 DNA sequence: TGTGCCAGCAGCGCCCGCGGACAGAATAATTCACCCCTCCACTTT.

This chain links TRBV4-1 with TRBJ1-4, with D perhaps matching TRBD1 (5 bases). Deletions cut 1 base from V and 7 bases from J, with 16 bases between. The CDR3 is 16 amino acids. Germline V gene lookup returns CDR1 MGHRA and CDR2 YSYEKL. CDR3 nucleotide sequence: TGCGCCAGCAGCCAAGTCTTTTGGGGCAGAGGTGAAAAACTGTTTTTT. It specifies CASSQVFWGRGEKLFF.

The V and J genes are TRBV19 and TRBJ2-7, with D perhaps matching TRBD2 (5 bases). CDR1 is LNHDA, CDR2 SQIVND, per germline (reference sequence). The CDR3 has 16 residues. The V end lost 0 bases, the J end lost 2 bases, and 14 bases lay between the germline ends. CDR3 bases: TGTGCCAGTAGTATAGACGAGGGAACGGTTCCCTACGAGCAGTACTTC. Its protein product is CASSIDEGTVPYEQYF.

The V and J genes are TRBV9 and TRBJ2-1; 11 nucleotides line up with TRBD2. This CDR3 spans 16 amino acids. Looked up from germline, CDR1 is SGDLS and CDR2 is YYNGEE. The ends lost 4 bases at V and 5 bases at J; junction bases unmatched: 8. In DNA, the CDR3 is TGTGCCAGCAGCCCCCGCGGGACTAGCGGAGACAATGAGCAGTTCTTC. This encodes CASSPRGTSGDNEQFF.

The count of this clone is one. V usage is TRBV18 and J usage is TRBJ1-6, with unresolved D. The germline V and J ends were trimmed by 2 bases and 7 bases, with 12 bases remaining between them. Germline CDR1 is KGHSH and CDR2 is LQKENI. The length of the CDR3 is 15 residues. The DNA for the CDR3 is TGTGCCAGCTCACCAAGAGAGCTAAGGAATTCACCCCTCCACTTT. It translates to CASSPRELRNSPLHF.

V gene TRBV7-6 combines with J gene TRBJ2-3; D ambiguous. CDR3 length: 15 amino acids. V was clipped by 1 base and J by 4 bases, with 12 bases between them. CDR1 is SGHVS, CDR2 FNYEAQ, per germline. CDR3 sequence (DNA): TGTGCCAGCAGCTTAGGTGGCGACCCCCCAGATACGCAGTATTTT. It codes for CASSLGGDPPDTQYF.

V and J are TRBV7-2 and TRBJ2-5; TRBD1 might be the D (6 bases). V lost 6 bases and J 4 bases, leaving 15 bases between the germline ends. Looked up from germline, CDR1 is SGHTA and CDR2 is FQGNSA. The CDR3 sequence is 14 residues long. DNA for the CDR3: TGTGCCAGCAGGAAGAGTGGGGGCCTAGAGACCCAGTACTTC. Translation gives CASRKSGGLETQYF. Full variable domain (remainder filled in from reference TRBV7-2 and TRBJ2-5): GAGVSQSPSNKVTEKGKDVELRCDPISGHTALYWYRQSLGQGLEFLIYFQGNSAPDKSGLPSDRFSAERTGGSVSTLTIQRTQQEDSAVYLCASRKSGGLETQYFGPGTRLLVL.

This sequence joins TRBV5-4 and TRBJ2-3; D remains unclear. The germline V gene encodes CDR1 SGHNT and CDR2 YYREEE (reference sequence). The CDR3 is 12 residues long. The ends were cut back, 3 bases at V and 2 bases at J, with 4 bases in the middle. In nucleotides, the CDR3 is TGTGCCAGCAGCTCAATCACAGATACGCAGTATTTT. Encoded protein: CASSSITDTQYF. The full variable domain, rest sourced from reference TRBV5-4 and TRBJ2-3, is ETGVTQSPTHLIKTRGQQVTLRCSSQSGHNTVSWYQQALGQGPQFIFQYYREEENGRGNFPPRFSGLQFPNYSSELNVNALELDDSALYLCASSSITDTQYFGPGTRLTVL.

The chain couples TRBV3-1 (or the pseudogene TRBV3-2) to TRBJ1-4; possible D gene TRBD1, 6 bases. Trimming left V 0 bases short and J 7 bases short, with 24 bases between. This CDR3 contains 19 residues. From germline, CDR1 is LGHDT and CDR2 YNNKEL (reference sequence). The CDR3 DNA reads as TGTGCCAGCAGCCAAGACACGCTCACAGGGCGGGAGTTTTGTGAAAAACTGTTTTTT. Its translation is CASSQDTLTGREFCEKLFF.

The chain has TRBV14 and TRBJ2-1, with 7 bases fitting TRBD1. CDR1 SGHDN and CDR2 FVKESK come from the germline V gene. The CDR3 is 17 residues long. Unmatched junction bases numbered 15, after V lost 6 bases and J lost 4 bases. CDR3 residues: CASSFTTGTERYNEQFF. CDR3 bases: TGTGCCAGCAGTTTCACTACCGGGACAGAGAGATACAATGAGCAGTTCTTC.

This clone was counted once. The chain employs TRBV30 and TRBJ2-3, with D perhaps TRBD1 (6 bases). Germline CDR1 reads GTSNPN; CDR2 reads SVGIG (reference sequence). The V end was cut by 3 bases, the J end by 2 bases, with 18 bases between. The CDR3 contains 16 residues. CDR3 DNA sequence: TGTGCCTGGAGCTTACAGGGACCGGCTCCCACAGATACGCAGTATTTT. Translation gives CAWSLQGPAPTDTQYF.

The chain is built from TRBV5-4 and TRBJ1-1, with TRBD1 matching over 7 bases. After removal of 1 base from V and 0 bases from J, the junction contained 3 bases not matched to a gene. CDR1 and CDR2 from the germline V gene are SGHNT and YYREEE (reference sequence). The CDR3 length is 15 residues. The CDR3 loop reads CASSLYGQVNTEAFF. DNA of the CDR3: TGTGCCAGCAGCTTGTATGGACAGGTGAACACTGAAGCTTTCTTT.

The rearrangement joins TRBV7-2 to TRBJ2-3; perhaps TRBD2 as D (6 bases). The CDR3 totals 15 residues. V lost 3 bases, J lost 1 base, and 11 bases lay in between. The germline V gene encodes CDR1 SGHTA and CDR2 FQGNSA. The DNA for the CDR3 is TGTGCCAGCAGCTTGGGCGGGATGCGCACAGATACGCAGTATTTT. This encodes CASSLGGMRTDTQYF.

A single count supports this clone. This rearrangement joins TRBV18 to TRBJ2-3; D gene ambiguous. The germline V and J ends were trimmed by 2 bases and 1 base, with 13 bases remaining between them. This CDR3 has 16 amino acids. CDR1 KGHSH and CDR2 LQKENI come from the germline V gene. The DNA of the CDR3 is TGTGCCAGCTCACCAGCCGGCCGTCGGGGCACAGATACGCAGTATTTT. Amino acids: CASSPAGRRGTDTQYF.

The V and J genes are TRBV5-1 and TRBJ2-3; 9 bases map to TRBD2. Germline V gene data show CDR1 as SGHRS and CDR2 as YFSETQ. The CDR3 runs to 15 residues. Trimming took 6 bases from V and 5 from J; bases not matched to a gene: 10. CDR3 loop: CASKFRGGAEDTQYF. The CDR3 nucleotides are TGCGCCAGCAAGTTTCGCGGGGGGGCCGAAGATACGCAGTATTTT.

The chain couples TRBV28 to TRBJ2-5; possible D gene TRBD1, 6 bases. The CDR3 runs to 15 residues. Germline loops: CDR1 MDHEN, CDR2 SYDVKM. With 4 bases removed from V and 4 bases from J, the gap between germline ends came to 16 bases. The CDR3 here is CASSSLTGRGETQYF. In DNA, the CDR3 is TGTGCCAGCAGTTCGTTGACAGGAAGGGGAGAGACCCAGTACTTC.

The CDR3 reads CASSLSPRSSYNSPLHF. The DNA for the CDR3 is TGTGCCAGCAGTTTATCGCCCAGGAGCTCCTATAATTCACCCCTCCACTTT. The gene calls are TRBV27 and TRBJ1-6; D not resolved. This CDR3 comprises 17 residues. Germline V gene data show CDR1 as MNHEY and CDR2 as SMNVEV (reference sequence). V lost 0 bases and J 0 bases, leaving 9 bases between the germline ends.

The V and J genes are TRBV9 and TRBJ2-2, with 7 bases matching TRBD1. The length of the CDR3 is 18 residues. Germline V gives CDR1 SGDLS, CDR2 YYNGEE. Losses at the gene ends were 2 bases for V and 3 bases for J; bases not matched to a gene: 13. The CDR3 DNA reads TGTGCCAGCAGCGTCTCTTTCCTTGACAGGGCCGACACCGGGGAGCTGTTTTTT. Translated: CASSVSFLDRADTGELFF.

The chain is built from TRBV4-3 and TRBJ1-2, with D uncertain. The length of the CDR3 is 14 residues. The V end lost 3 bases, the J end lost 8 bases, and 16 bases lay between the germline ends. The germline gives CDR1 LGHNA, CDR2 YSLEER. The CDR3 spells CASSQDRPYAGYTF. CDR3 DNA sequence: TGCGCCAGCAGCCAGGACCGGCCTTATGCGGGCTACACCTTC.